The 20 T cell receptor beta chains listed next were all sequenced from one sample in a study of blood T cell repertoires in COVID-19. The data were produced by immunoSEQ multiplex PCR, yet TCRdb's version contains in-frame clones alone and is incomplete. The sample consists of 400,000 to 450,000 clones, about nine tenths of them appearing once. Sample: peripheral blood. Source of these receptors: a woman in her forties or fifties with COVID-19, enrolled during active disease.

The rearrangement joins TRBV5-6 to TRBJ2-2; tentative D call: TRBD2 (6 bases). The CDR3 is 13 residues long. The ends were cut back, 4 bases at V and 5 bases at J, with 9 bases in the middle. Looked up from germline, CDR1 is SGHDT and CDR2 is YYEEEE. The CDR3 region has the DNA TGTGCCAGCAGCCCCGGGACTACCGGGGAGCTGTTTTTT. Protein: CASSPGTTGELFF.

J is TRBJ2-1 and V is TRBV2; D is possibly TRBD1 (6 bases). This CDR3 spans 13 amino acids. Germline V gene lookup returns CDR1 SNHLY and CDR2 FYNNEI. Trimming removed 9 bases at V and 7 bases at J, with 16 bases between. CDR3 region: CASPGPQGNEQFF. CDR3 nucleotides: TGTGCCAGTCCGGGGCCCCAGGGGAATGAGCAGTTCTTC.

The V call is TRBV7-8, the J call TRBJ1-1; no firm D call. Germline V gives CDR1 SGHVS, CDR2 FQNEAQ. Trimming took 2 bases from V and 0 from J, leaving 19 bases between them. The CDR3 sequence is 18 residues long. The CDR3 loop reads CASSLPPNKQIMNTEAFF. In nucleotides, the CDR3 is TGTGCCAGCAGCTTACCCCCCAACAAACAGATTATGAACACTGAAGCTTTCTTT.

This CDR3 reads CASSQSRQGAAGYTF. The CDR3 DNA reads as TGCGCCAGCAGTCAATCGAGACAGGGGGCAGCTGGCTACACCTTC. The gene calls are TRBV23-1 and TRBJ1-2; TRBD1 agrees at 10 bases. TRBV23-1 counts as an open reading frame of uncertain function. V lost 0 bases and J lost 7; bases outside the gene matches: 5. This CDR3 is built from 15 residues.

The gene calls are TRBV6-5 and TRBJ2-7; 7 nucleotides agree with TRBD1. J lost 6 bases, V lost 1 base, and 6 bases had no gene match. Per the germline V gene, CDR1 is MNHEY and CDR2 is SVGAGI. This CDR3 region has 14 residues. The CDR3 reads CASSYFRGLGEQYF. The CDR3 bases are TGTGCCAGCAGTTACTTTAGGGGGCTAGGCGAGCAGTACTTC.

This chain uses TRBV3-1 (or the pseudogene TRBV3-2) with TRBJ1-2, with D maybe TRBD1 (5 bases). The CDR3 loop spans 14 amino acids. Germline V lookup: CDR1 LGHDT, CDR2 YNNKEL (reference sequence). V was trimmed by 1 base and J by 7 bases, leaving 13 bases between them. CDR3: CASSQAGTQVGYTF. The CDR3 DNA reads TGTGCCAGCAGCCAAGCGGGGACTCAGGTTGGCTACACCTTC.

A single count supports this clone. The chain couples TRBV3-1 (or the pseudogene TRBV3-2) to TRBJ2-1, with D perhaps assigned TRBD1 or TRBD2 (5 bases each). The V end lost 7 bases, the J end lost 6 bases, and 19 bases lay between the germline ends. CDR3 length: 15 amino acids. Germline CDR1 LGHDT, CDR2 YNNKEL (reference sequence). CDR3 sequence reads: CASNQGSGWTNEQFF. The CDR3 coding sequence is TGTGCCAGCAACCAGGGAAGCGGATGGACCAATGAGCAGTTCTTC.

This clone was picked up one time. The gene calls are TRBV3-1 (or the pseudogene TRBV3-2) and TRBJ1-2; 8 bases align to TRBD1. Germline CDR1 and CDR2: LGHDT and YNNKEL (reference sequence). The V gene end was trimmed by 7 bases and the J gene end by 6 bases; junction bases not matched to a gene: 7. There are 13 residues in the CDR3. CDR3 bases: TGTGCCAGCAACCCCACAGGGGGTGATGGCTACACCTTC. The encoded protein is CASNPTGGDGYTF.

This sequence joins TRBV6-5 and TRBJ1-2; D is unresolved. CDR1 is MNHEY and CDR2 is SVGAGI in the germline V gene. V lost 2 bases, J lost 7 bases, and 8 bases lay in between. The CDR3 extends over 12 amino acids. CDR3: CASSYAGIGYTF. In DNA, the CDR3 is TGTGCCAGCAGTTACGCGGGAATTGGCTACACCTTC.

This rearrangement joins TRBV9 to TRBJ2-7; 7 nucleotides line up with TRBD1. Germline lookup yields CDR1 SGDLS and CDR2 YYNGEE. The CDR3 consists of 14 residues. The trim removed 6 bases at V and 4 bases at J, leaving 10 bases unmatched. CDR3 region: CASNSGTADYEQYF. CDR3 sequence (DNA): TGTGCCAGCAACTCCGGGACAGCAGATTACGAGCAGTACTTC.

The rearrangement links TRBV9 to TRBJ2-2; 9 positions agree with TRBD1. This CDR3 comprises 13 residues. CDR1 is SGDLS, CDR2 YYNGEE, per germline. The J segment lost 4 bases and the V segment lost 5 bases, leaving 0 bases of the junction unmatched. The chain's CDR3 is CASRTGGTGELFF. The CDR3 DNA sequence: TGTGCCAGCAGGACAGGGGGCACCGGGGAGCTGTTTTTT.

The genes are TRBV10-3 and TRBJ1-2, with TRBD1 matching over 7 bases. CDR3 length: 14 residues. V was clipped by 5 bases and J by 1 base; unmatched bases: 4. The germline CDR1 and CDR2 sequences are ENHRY and SYGVKD. Written as DNA, the CDR3 is TGTGCCATCAGTCAAGGGGACAGTAACTATGGCTACACCTTC. Translation gives CAISQGDSNYGYTF.

The chain couples TRBV5-1 to TRBJ1-2, with a possible D match to TRBD1 (6 bases). V was shortened by 0 bases and J by 4 bases, with 13 bases between the two germline ends. Germline assignment: CDR1 SGHRS and CDR2 YFSETQ. The CDR3 covers 15 residues. The CDR3 DNA is TGCGCCAGCAGCTTGGAGGGCAGGGGCGGCTATGGCTACACCTTC. Translating gives CASSLEGRGGYGYTF.

The chain links TRBV19 to TRBJ1-5; 8 bases are a match to TRBD1. Per the germline V gene, CDR1 is LNHDA and CDR2 is SQIVND (reference sequence). This CDR3 is 13 amino acids long. Germline trimming cut 6 bases from V and 6 bases from J; bases unmatched to any gene: 4. In DNA form, the CDR3 reads TGTGCCAGTAGGATTACAGGGGGTCAGCCCCAGCATTTT. Translation gives CASRITGGQPQHF.

This clone was observed a single time. The rearrangement joins TRBV9 to TRBJ1-1, with 8 positions matching TRBD1. CDR1 and CDR2 from the germline V gene are SGDLS and YYNGEE. CDR3 size: 13 residues. V lost 3 bases, J lost 6 bases, and 4 bases stayed unmatched. Here the CDR3 DNA reads TGTGCCAGCAGCGGTGACAGGGGAGCTGAAGCTTTCTTT. Translated: CASSGDRGAEAFF.

V usage is TRBV2 and J usage is TRBJ1-1; D may be TRBD1 (5 bases). Germline V gene sequence: CDR1 SNHLY, CDR2 FYNNEI. This CDR3 is built from 16 residues. V dropped 6 bases and J dropped 0 bases, with 17 bases sitting between them. CDR3 sequence reads: CASRSAPGPVNTEAFF. Written as DNA, the CDR3 is TGTGCCAGCAGGAGCGCTCCAGGGCCCGTGAACACTGAAGCTTTCTTT.

V usage is TRBV6-5 and J usage is TRBJ1-1; D is uncertain. From germline, CDR1 is MNHEY and CDR2 SVGAGI. Between the trimmed V and J ends, which lost 5 bases and 0 bases, there was a span of 13 bases. CDR3 length: 15 residues. CDR3 nucleotide sequence: TGTGCCAGCAGTAGCCCAGGCAAGATGAACACTGAAGCTTTCTTT. Amino acids: CASSSPGKMNTEAFF.

The chain combines TRBV12-3 or TRBV12-4 with TRBJ2-1; 7 bases map to TRBD2. V shed 6 bases, J shed 6 bases, and the junction held 2 bases outside the gene matches. The CDR3 spans 12 residues. For the CDR3, the DNA is TGTGCCAGCAGCGGGAGGCGCAATGAGCAGTTCTTC. It translates to CASSGRRNEQFF.

This chain connects TRBV7-9 to TRBJ1-2; D is undetermined. The CDR3 is made up of 14 amino acids. Trimming pared 3 bases from V and 5 bases from J, leaving 13 bases between. CDR1 SEHNR and CDR2 FQNEAQ come from the germline V gene (reference sequence). The CDR3 nucleotides read TGTGCCAGCAGCTTGGGGAGTATAGATTATGGCTACACCTTC. Translation gives CASSLGSIDYGYTF.

The gene calls are TRBV5-1 and TRBJ2-7; D perhaps matches TRBD2 (6 bases). The germline CDR1 and CDR2 sequences are SGHRS and YFSETQ. CDR3 length: 16 residues. The V and J ends lost 0 bases and 0 bases respectively, with 13 bases between them. This chain's CDR3 is CASSLGGRRGSYEQYF. The CDR3 DNA follows: TGCGCCAGCAGCTTGGGGGGTAGGAGGGGCTCCTACGAGCAGTACTTC.